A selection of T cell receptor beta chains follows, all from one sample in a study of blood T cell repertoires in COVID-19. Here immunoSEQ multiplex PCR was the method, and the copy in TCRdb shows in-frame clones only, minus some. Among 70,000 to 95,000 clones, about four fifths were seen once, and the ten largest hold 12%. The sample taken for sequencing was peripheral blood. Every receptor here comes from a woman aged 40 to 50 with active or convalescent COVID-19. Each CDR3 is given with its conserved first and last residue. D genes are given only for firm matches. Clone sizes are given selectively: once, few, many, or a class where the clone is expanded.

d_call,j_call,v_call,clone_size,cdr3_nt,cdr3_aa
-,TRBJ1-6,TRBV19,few,TGTGCCAGTAGTACAGCGACAGGAAGCCTTTCACCCCTCCACTTT,CASSTATGSLSPLHF
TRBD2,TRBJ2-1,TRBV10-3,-,TGTGCCATCAGTGAGCCTGCGACTAGCGCGCTGAACAATGAGCAGTTCTTC,CAISEPATSALNNEQFF
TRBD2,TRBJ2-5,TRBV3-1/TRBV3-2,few,TGTGCCAGCAGCCGAGCCCAGCGGGGGGAAAAAAGCGGAGAGACCCAGTACTTC,CASSRAQRGEKSGETQYF
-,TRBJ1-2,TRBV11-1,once,TGTGCCAGCAGCTTAGCGCTTGGTCGACAGGATGGCTACACCTTC,CASSLALGRQDGYTF
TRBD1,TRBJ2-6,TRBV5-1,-,TGCGCCAGCAGCTGGGCTAATGTCGACAGGGGGGCCTCTGGGGCCAACGTCCTGACTTTC,CASSWANVDRGASGANVLTF
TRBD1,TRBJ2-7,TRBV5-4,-,TGTGCCAGCAGCCCCTCCGGGACAGGAGCTTACGAGCAGTACTTC,CASSPSGTGAYEQYF
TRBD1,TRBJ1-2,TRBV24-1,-,TGTGCCACCAGTGATTTTACCGGACAGGTTGGCTACACCTTC,CATSDFTGQVGYTF
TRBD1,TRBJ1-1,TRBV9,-,TGTGCCAGCAGCGTATTTGAGGGACAGGAAGCTTTCTTT,CASSVFEGQEAFF
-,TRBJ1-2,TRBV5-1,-,TGCGCCAGCAGCTTGGCCCCGGACTATGGCTACACCTTC,CASSLAPDYGYTF
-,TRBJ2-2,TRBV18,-,TGTGCCAGCCCACTACCGTCAAGGGGAATTCGGAACACCGGGGAGCTGTTTTTT,CASPLPSRGIRNTGELFF
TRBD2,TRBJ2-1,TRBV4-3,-,TGCGCCAGCAGCCAAGGTTTTGGGAGCGGGACGGCTTACAATGAGCAGTTCTTC,CASSQGFGSGTAYNEQFF
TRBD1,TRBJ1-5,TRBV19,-,TGTGCCAGTAGGAAAGACAGGGAACAGCCCCAGCATTTT,CASRKDREQPQHF
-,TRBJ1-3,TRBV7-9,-,TGTGCCAGCAGCTTCCACAGCAACACCATATATTTT,CASSFHSNTIYF
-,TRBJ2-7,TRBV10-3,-,TGTGCCATCTGCCCCCGGGGGGAGCAGTACTTC,CAICPRGEQYF
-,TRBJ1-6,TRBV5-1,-,TGCGCCAGCAGCTTGGGGACTTATAATTCACCCCTCCACTTT,CASSLGTYNSPLHF
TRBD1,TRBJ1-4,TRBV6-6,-,TGTGCCAGCAGGGACAGGGGAGGAATTGAAAAACTGTTTTTT,CASRDRGGIEKLFF
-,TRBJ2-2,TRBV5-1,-,TGCGCCAGCAGCTTGGGCGGAGCCTCTCCCGGGGAGCTGTTTTTT,CASSLGGASPGELFF
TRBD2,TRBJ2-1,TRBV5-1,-,TGCGCCAGCAGCTTGGGTACGGGAGGGCCTGGGAATGAGCAGTTCTTC,CASSLGTGGPGNEQFF
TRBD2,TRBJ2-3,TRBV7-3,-,TGTGCCAGCAGCAGATCGAGCGGGGCTAGCGGAGATACGCAGTATTTT,CASSRSSGASGDTQYF
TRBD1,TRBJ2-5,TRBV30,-,TGTGCCTGGAGTGCATGGGACAGGGGGCGAGAGACCCAGTACTTC,CAWSAWDRGRETQYF
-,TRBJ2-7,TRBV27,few,TGTGCCAGCAGTTTAAGATTTAAGGAGCGCGAGCAGTACTTC,CASSLRFKEREQYF
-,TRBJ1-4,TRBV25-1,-,TGTGCCTCCCGGAGCGCCCGGGGTGGGGAAAAACTGTTTTTT,CASRSARGGEKLFF
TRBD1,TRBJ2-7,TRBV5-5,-,TGTGCCAGCAGCTCCTGGCCGGGACAGGGGACCTACGAGCAGTACTTC,CASSSWPGQGTYEQYF